Listed here are 16 T cell receptor beta chains from one sample, sequenced in a study of blood T cell repertoires in COVID-19 (dated by TCRdb to the early 2020s). The library was built by means of the immunoSEQ multiplex PCR assay. Imported from immuneACCESS, the table was reduced by TCRdb to in-frame sequences with V and J called. These copies leave out some clones; in studies compared against another copy, an unresolved V gene accounts for under half, and the cause of the remainder is not known. This sample gives roughly 230,000 clones in total; approximately 84% of them show up just once. The ten most abundant clones make up approximately 4% of the sample. Source material: peripheral blood. These receptors all stem from a man in his fifties with active or convalescent COVID-19.

The chain links TRBV28 to TRBJ2-1; 11 bases agree with TRBD2. V shed 4 bases, J shed 3 bases, and the junction held 5 bases outside the gene matches. The CDR3 is made up of 16 amino acids. The germline CDR1 and CDR2 sequences are MDHEN and SYDVKM. The CDR3 nucleotides read TGTGCCAGCAGTTCTGCCGGGACTAGCGGCTACAATGAGCAGTTCTTC. Amino acid sequence: CASSSAGTSGYNEQFF. Full variable domain (remainder filled in from reference TRBV28 and TRBJ2-1): DVKVTQSSRYLVKRTGEKVFLECVQDMDHENMFWYRQDPGLGLRLIYFSYDVKMKEKGDIPEGYSVSREKKERFSLILESASTNQTSMYLCASSSAGTSGYNEQFFGPGTRLTVL.

The rearrangement joins TRBV27 to TRBJ2-7; D call uncertain. V lost 0 bases and J 6 bases, leaving 3 bases between the germline ends. The germline CDR1 and CDR2 sequences are MNHEY and SMNVEV (reference sequence). The CDR3 has 11 residues. The CDR3 reads CASSLSSEQYF. The CDR3 region has the DNA TGTGCCAGCAGTTTATCGAGCGAGCAGTACTTC.

This clone was recorded only once. The chain uses TRBV4-3 and TRBJ2-7; tentatively, D is TRBD2 (7 bases). The V gene's germline CDR1 is LGHNA and CDR2 YSLEER. Between the trimmed V and J ends, which lost 3 bases and 3 bases, there was a span of 9 bases. This CDR3 contains 13 residues. The CDR3 DNA sequence: TGCGCCAGCAGCCAGGGGGGGCTCTACGAGCAGTACTTC. Translating it yields CASSQGGLYEQYF.

This chain joins TRBV29-1 and TRBJ2-2; TRBD1 agrees at 8 bases. Losses at the gene ends were 0 bases for V and 5 bases for J; bases not matched to a gene: 2. This CDR3 spans 14 amino acids. Germline V CDR1 and CDR2: SQVTM, ANQGSEA. The CDR3 coding sequence is TGCAGCGTTGAAGACAGGGGGCAGACCGGGGAGCTGTTTTTT. The encoded protein is CSVEDRGQTGELFF.

This chain joins TRBV30 and TRBJ2-7, with 10 positions matching TRBD2. From germline, CDR1 is GTSNPN and CDR2 SVGIG (reference sequence). The CDR3 contains 13 residues. The J segment lost 5 bases and the V segment lost 2 bases, leaving 3 bases of the junction unmatched. The CDR3 DNA follows: TGTGCCTGGAGTTCCCTAGCGGGGGACGAGCAGTACTTC. Residues: CAWSSLAGDEQYF.

The V and J genes are TRBV27 and TRBJ2-3, with D unresolved. This CDR3 has 14 amino acids. Germline CDR1 is MNHEY and CDR2 is SMNVEV (reference sequence). Trimming took 5 bases from V and 2 from J, leaving 11 bases between them. The CDR3 DNA sequence: TGTGCCAGCAGTCCCCCTATCAACACAGATACGCAGTATTTT. Residues: CASSPPINTDTQYF.

The rearrangement links TRBV6-4 to TRBJ1-5; unclear D gene. From germline, CDR1 is MRHNA and CDR2 SNTAGT. V lost 0 bases, J lost 5 bases, and 23 bases lay in between. This CDR3 contains 19 residues. In DNA form, the CDR3 reads TGTGCCAGCAGTGACTCGAGGCCAGAAGGCAGAGGGCTGGATCAGCCCCAGCATTTT. This translates into CASSDSRPEGRGLDQPQHF.

This clone was detected a few times. The DNA for the CDR3 is TGTGCCAGCAGACGGACAGGCCTTAGCACAGATACGCAGTATTTT. It encodes CASRRTGLSTDTQYF. The V and J genes are TRBV9 and TRBJ2-3, with 7 bases fitting TRBD1. The CDR3 has 15 amino acids. Per germline, CDR1 SGDLS and CDR2 YYNGEE. With V trimmed by 5 bases and J by 0 bases, 6 bases remained unmatched.

The chain recombines TRBV4-1 with TRBJ2-2; 10 nucleotides line up with TRBD2. Germline V gene data show CDR1 as MGHRA and CDR2 as YSYEKL. Trimming removed 0 bases from V and 3 bases from J; junction bases left unmatched: 10. This CDR3 has 19 residues. The CDR3 DNA follows: TGCGCCAGCAGCCAAGAGGGGTCACTAGCGGGGCGAGACACCGGGGAGCTGTTTTTT. It codes for CASSQEGSLAGRDTGELFF.

This clone was recorded a few times. The V call is TRBV6-2 or TRBV6-3, the J call TRBJ1-5, with D possibly matching TRBD1 (5 bases). This CDR3 has 15 residues. V lost 6 bases to trimming and J lost 0 bases, with 12 bases between them. Germline CDR1 MNHEY, CDR2 SVGEGT. The CDR3 reads CASSEQALSNQPQHF. CDR3 DNA sequence: TGTGCCAGCAGCGAACAGGCACTTAGCAATCAGCCCCAGCATTTT.

This chain connects TRBV4-1 to TRBJ2-7, with D possibly being TRBD1 (5 bases). The CDR3 sequence is 16 residues long. The germline gives CDR1 MGHRA, CDR2 YSYEKL. Deletions cut 0 bases from V and 5 bases from J, with 17 bases between. CDR3 in amino acids: CASSQDKLVGRNEQYF. The CDR3 region has the DNA TGCGCCAGCAGCCAAGATAAGTTGGTGGGGCGCAACGAGCAGTACTTC.

V is TRBV3-1 (or the pseudogene TRBV3-2) and J is TRBJ1-3; D unclear. Germline V gene data show CDR1 as LGHDT and CDR2 as YNNKEL (reference sequence). This CDR3 contains 17 residues. V was pared by 3 bases and J by 0 bases, with 15 bases between. The CDR3 loop reads CASSQRMGGHSGNTIYF. The CDR3 DNA reads TGTGCCAGCAGCCAGCGGATGGGCGGGCACTCTGGAAACACCATATATTTT.

The chain's CDR3 is CASSRPGLAGGTTGELFF. CDR3 sequence (DNA): TGTGCCAGCAGCAGACCGGGACTAGCGGGGGGGACCACCGGGGAGCTGTTTTTT. The chain is built from TRBV7-2 and TRBJ2-2, with 16 bases identical to TRBD2. There are 18 residues in the CDR3. The V segment lost 5 bases and the J segment 4 bases; nucleotides outside the gene matches: 7. From germline, CDR1 is SGHTA and CDR2 FQGNSA.

The rearrangement joins TRBV5-1 to TRBJ2-5; 15 nucleotides agree with TRBD2. V gave up 4 bases and J gave up 5 bases; unmatched junction bases: 6. The CDR3 is made up of 16 amino acids. CDR1 is SGHRS and CDR2 is YFSETQ in the germline V gene. The CDR3 loop reads CASSLGLAGGYETQYF. CDR3 coding DNA: TGCGCCAGCAGCCTCGGACTAGCGGGGGGGTACGAGACCCAGTACTTC.

This clone was seen only a few times. The chain combines TRBV19 with TRBJ1-5, with 10 bases fitting TRBD1. Germline trimming cut 6 bases from V and 3 bases from J; bases unmatched to any gene: 8. CDR3 length: 16 amino acids. Germline-derived CDR1 and CDR2 are LNHDA and SQIVND (reference sequence). CDR3 nucleotides: TGTGCCAGTAGGGACAGGGGGACGGCCAACAATCAGCCCCAGCATTTT. Its protein product is CASRDRGTANNQPQHF.

The rearrangement links TRBV27 to TRBJ1-6, with a tentative D call TRBD1 (5 bases). V lost 6 bases and J 10 bases, leaving 19 bases between the germline ends. This CDR3 is 15 amino acids long. Germline values: CDR1 MNHEY, CDR2 SMNVEV (reference sequence). The CDR3 is CASRPIGGTGSPLHF. The CDR3 coding sequence is TGTGCCAGCAGACCAATCGGAGGGACGGGGTCACCCCTCCACTTT.